A single TCR beta chain is shown here with its context. This record comes from a study of Ad26.COV2.S vaccination and SARS-CoV-2 variants. About the study: A COV1001 Ad26.COV2.S trial-arm participant provided the sample. By the intramuscular route, Ad26.COV2.S was given once, or twice 56 days apart.

This CDR3 has 17 residues. V shed 2 bases, J shed 4 bases, and the junction held 13 bases outside the gene matches. Germline lookup yields CDR1 SGHAT and CDR2 FQNNGV. Sample treatment: roughly 20 received Ad26.COV2.S at low or high dose, single or two shots; five or six received placebo; per-sample allocation not given. Specimen acquisition occurred on day 63 following the initial vaccine or placebo injection. Expressing Wuhan-strain SARS-CoV-2 spike, an Ad26 vector served as the vaccine. TCRdb keeps only in-frame clones here, not all; method: immunoSEQ multiplex PCR. The data hold some 340,000 clones, with around four fifths observed a single time.

The J gene is TRBJ2-5, the V gene TRBV11-2; 7 bases agree with TRBD2. This sequence originates from a person aged 18-65 years who received the Ad26.COV2.S COVID-19 vaccine or a placebo. This sample comprised peripheral blood, obtained in a trial of Ad26.COV2.S vaccine versus placebo. The CDR3 bases are TGTGCCAGCAGCTTAAGAGCGGGGAGCTTGGACCCAGAGACCCAGTACTTC. It codes for CASSLRAGSLDPETQYF.